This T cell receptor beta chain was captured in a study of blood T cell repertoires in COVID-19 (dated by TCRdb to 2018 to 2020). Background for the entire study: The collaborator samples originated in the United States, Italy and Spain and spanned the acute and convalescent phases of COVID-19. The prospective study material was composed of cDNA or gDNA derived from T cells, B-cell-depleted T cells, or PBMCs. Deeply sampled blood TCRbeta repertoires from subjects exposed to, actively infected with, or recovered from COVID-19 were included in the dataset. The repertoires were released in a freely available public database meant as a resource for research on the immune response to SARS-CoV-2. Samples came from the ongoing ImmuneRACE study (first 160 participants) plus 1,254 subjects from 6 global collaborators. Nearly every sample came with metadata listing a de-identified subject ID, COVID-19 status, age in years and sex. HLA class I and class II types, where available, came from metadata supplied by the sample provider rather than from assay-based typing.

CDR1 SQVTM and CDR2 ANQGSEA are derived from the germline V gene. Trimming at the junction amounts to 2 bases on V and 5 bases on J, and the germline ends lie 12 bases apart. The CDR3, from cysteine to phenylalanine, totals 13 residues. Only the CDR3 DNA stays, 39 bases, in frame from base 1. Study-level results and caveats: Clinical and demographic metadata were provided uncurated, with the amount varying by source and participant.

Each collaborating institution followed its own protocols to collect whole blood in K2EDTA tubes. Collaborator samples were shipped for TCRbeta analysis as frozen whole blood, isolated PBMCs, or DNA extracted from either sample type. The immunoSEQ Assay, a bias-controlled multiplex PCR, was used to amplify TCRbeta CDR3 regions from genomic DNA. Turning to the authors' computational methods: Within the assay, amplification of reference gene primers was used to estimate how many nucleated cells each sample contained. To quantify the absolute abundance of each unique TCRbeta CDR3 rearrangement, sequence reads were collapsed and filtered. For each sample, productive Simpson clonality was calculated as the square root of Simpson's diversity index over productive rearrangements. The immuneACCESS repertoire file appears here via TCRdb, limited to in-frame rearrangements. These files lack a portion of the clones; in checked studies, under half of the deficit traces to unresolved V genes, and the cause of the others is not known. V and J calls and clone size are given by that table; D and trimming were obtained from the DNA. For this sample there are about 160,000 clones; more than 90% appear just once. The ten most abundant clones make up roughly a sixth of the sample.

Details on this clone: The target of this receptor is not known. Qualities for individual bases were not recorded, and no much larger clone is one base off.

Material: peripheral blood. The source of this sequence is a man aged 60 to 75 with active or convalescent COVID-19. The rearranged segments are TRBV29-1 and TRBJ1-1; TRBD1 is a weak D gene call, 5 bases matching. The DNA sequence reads TGCAGCGTTGAAAGCAGGGTTAGAACTGAAGCTTTCTTT. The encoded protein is CSVESRVRTEAFF.